These 27 T cell receptor beta chains share one sample of origin, sequenced in a study of tumor-infiltrating lymphocytes in oesophageal squamous cell carcinoma. TCRdb ran MiXCR on the PCR reads and lists one entry per CDR3 protein. Of over 15,000 distinct CDR3 sequences in the sample, roughly 47% were seen once. The sample comprised esophageal tumor tissue. The receptor set was obtained from a male donor with esophageal squamous cell carcinoma.

This clonotype showed up many times. This chain connects TRBV5-8 to TRBJ2-5; D possibly corresponds to TRBD2 (6 bases). Gene TRBJ2-7 matches the end of the DNA better, so the J call may be wrong. Germline CDR1 reads SGHTS; CDR2 reads YDEGEE. The CDR3 totals 14 residues. CDR3 region: CASSFPGGSYEQYF. The CDR3 DNA reads TGTGCCAGCAGCTTTCCCGGGGGAAGCTACGAGCAGTACTTC.

This clonotype was recorded a few times. A much more abundant neighbour one base away suggests this may be a read error. This chain joins TRBV5-1 and TRBJ2-7, with TRBD1 as a possible D gene (6 bases). Looked up from germline, CDR1 is SGHRS and CDR2 is YFSETQ. Trimming pared 3 bases from V and 7 bases from J, leaving 17 bases between. The CDR3 extends over 14 amino acids. CDR3 in DNA: TGCGCCAGCAGCTCTCAGTTTGGACAGAATGAGCAGTACTTC. Protein product: CASSSQFGQNEQYF.

This clonotype occurred many times. The chain recombines TRBV10-2 with TRBJ2-1; no firm D call. Germline V gives CDR1 WSHSY, CDR2 SAAADI. The CDR3 runs to 14 residues. The V end was cut by 0 bases, the J end by 13 bases, with 16 bases between. The DNA of the CDR3 is TGCGCCAGCAGTGAGTCGACTCTGGTGAGAGTTCAGTTCTTC. This translates into CASSESTLVRVQFF.

This clonotype came up many times. The genes are TRBV6-6 and TRBJ2-7, with D tentatively TRBD2 (7 bases). V lost 0 bases, J lost 7 bases, and 22 bases lay in between. Germline lookup yields CDR1 MNHNY and CDR2 SVGAGI (reference sequence). This CDR3 region has 17 residues. The CDR3 DNA sequence: TGTGCCAGCAGTTACTCCGCGGGGGCCGGGGGAGTTCGGGAGCAGTACTTC. This gives the protein CASSYSAGAGGVREQYF.

The table lists this clonotype with a few counts. The chain has TRBV7-4 and TRBJ2-1, with 9 bases lining up with TRBD2. Germline loops: CDR1 SGHVT, CDR2 SQSDAQ. V dropped 4 bases and J dropped 7; count of bases not matched to a gene: 8. This CDR3 comprises 15 residues. Here the CDR3 reads CASSSSGGLWNEQFF. The DNA for the CDR3 is TGTGCCAGCAGCTCAAGCGGGGGGCTTTGGAATGAGCAGTTCTTC.

The V gene is TRBV9, the J gene TRBJ2-6; tentative D call: TRBD1 (6 bases). The DNA end is a closer match to TRBJ2-7, so the J assignment may be wrong. The CDR3 is 14 amino acids. Germline values: CDR1 SGDLS, CDR2 YYNGEE. For the CDR3, the DNA is TGTGCCAGCAGCACCCGGGACACCGAGGGCGAGCAGTACTTC. It encodes CASSTRDTEGEQYF.

In this sample, this clonotype turned up many times. A read error may be the cause here, since a much bigger clone is one base away. The rearrangement uses TRBV6-1 and TRBJ2-1; the match to TRBD1 covers 7 bases. Matching the DNA end better, TRBJ2-7 makes the J call doubtful. There are 15 residues in the CDR3. Germline values: CDR1 MNHNS, CDR2 SASEGT. CDR3 loop: CASIADRSSYNEQYF. The CDR3 DNA is TGTGCCAGCATTGCGGACAGGAGCTCCTACAATGAGCAGTACTTC.

In this sample, this clonotype turned up many times. The J gene is TRBJ2-4, the V gene TRBV5-4; 7 bases agree with TRBD2. Germline CDR1 and CDR2: SGHNT and YYREEE (reference sequence). There are 13 residues in the CDR3. Losses at the gene ends were 1 base for V and 13 bases for J; bases not matched to a gene: 8. The DNA for the CDR3 is TGTGCCAGCAGCTTGACTAGCGTCTCCGGGCAGTACTTC. This encodes CASSLTSVSGQYF.

The chain uses TRBV6-6 and TRBJ1-1; the match to TRBD1 covers 8 bases. CDR1 and CDR2 from the germline V gene are MNHNY and SVGAGI (reference sequence). With 6 bases clipped from V and 3 bases from J, the junction kept 0 bases outside the gene matches. This CDR3 has 12 amino acids. DNA of the CDR3: TGTGCCAGCAGGACAGGGGACACTGAAGCTTTCTTT. Translated: CASRTGDTEAFF.

This clonotype occurred many times. A much larger clonotype is one base distant, so this may be a read error. The gene calls are TRBV7-9 and TRBJ2-7; unclear D gene. This CDR3 comprises 9 residues. V shed 4 bases and J shed 7 bases, with 2 bases lying between them. Germline lookup yields CDR1 SEHNR and CDR2 FQNEAQ (reference sequence). The CDR3, as DNA: TGTGCCAGCAGCTATGAGCAGTACTTC. Protein product: CASSYEQYF.

This clonotype is medium-sized in the sample. The chain employs TRBV11-2 and TRBJ2-1; 15 bases line up with TRBD2. Germline loops: CDR1 SGHAT, CDR2 FQNNGV. Trimming at V came to 1 base and at J to 4 bases, leaving 5 bases not matched to a gene. This CDR3 region has 18 residues. The CDR3 DNA sequence: TGTGCCAGCAGCTTAGGAGGACTAGCGGGAGGGCCTTACAATGAGCAGTTCTTC. Translation gives CASSLGGLAGGPYNEQFF.

A note on this clonotype: The final CDR3 position lacks the conserved phenylalanine or tryptophan, pointing to a likely read error. Because the CDR3's place on the DNA is in doubt, the DNA is left out and the CDR3 is given as listed by TCRdb. CDR3 amino acids: CASRLPGNLFGYTFGS. The chain links TRBV6-2 or TRBV6-3 to TRBJ2-5; TRBD1 was called by the table and not checked on the DNA. Both ends counted, the CDR3 spans 16 residues. Looked up from germline, CDR1 is MNHEY and CDR2 is SVGEGT.

The chain links TRBV6-6 to TRBJ2-6; possible D gene TRBD2, 6 bases. The end of the DNA fits TRBJ2-7 better, so the J call may be wrong. Germline V lookup: CDR1 MNHNY, CDR2 SVGAGI (reference sequence). The CDR3 is 14 residues long. CDR3 protein: CASSYGGLGSEQYF. CDR3 sequence (DNA): TGTGCCAGCAGTTACGGAGGGCTCGGTAGCGAGCAGTACTTC.

In this sample, this clonotype is medium-sized (0.01 to 0.1%). This chain joins TRBV7-6 and TRBJ2-7; either TRBD1 or TRBD2 may supply D (5 bases each). This CDR3 is built from 14 residues. V lost 2 bases and J 4 bases, leaving 12 bases between the germline ends. Germline lookup yields CDR1 SGHVS and CDR2 FNYEAQ. CDR3 region: CASSLSGTGYEQYF. Here the CDR3 DNA reads TGTGCCAGCAGCTTATCTGGGACCGGATACGAGCAGTACTTC.

The genes are TRBV6-2 or TRBV6-3 and TRBJ2-3, with D uncertain. The CDR3 covers 15 residues. The ends were cut back, 1 base at V and 2 bases at J, with 10 bases in the middle. Germline V lookup: CDR1 MNHEY, CDR2 SVGEGT. Here the CDR3 reads CASSYWGTFTDTQYF. Here the CDR3 DNA reads TGTGCCAGCAGTTACTGGGGAACTTTCACAGATACGCAGTATTTT.

With respect to this clonotype: This may stem from a read error, because a much larger clone lies one nucleotide away. The chain uses TRBV19 and TRBJ2-4; 9 bases line up with TRBD1. V lost 6 bases, J lost 13 bases, and 16 bases stayed unmatched. CDR1 is LNHDA, CDR2 SQIVND, per germline (reference sequence). This CDR3 contains 15 residues. Here the CDR3 DNA reads TGTGCCAGTAGCTGGGGACAGGGAGGTTACAATGAGCAGTACTTC. It specifies CASSWGQGGYNEQYF.

The chain uses TRBV11-2 and TRBJ2-1; 11 positions match TRBD2. The CDR3 loop spans 18 amino acids. V dropped 2 bases and J dropped 4; count of bases not matched to a gene: 10. The germline CDR1 and CDR2 sequences are SGHAT and FQNNGV. The CDR3 loop reads CASSLYTGTSGYYNEQFF. CDR3 in DNA: TGTGCCAGCAGCTTATATACCGGGACTAGCGGATATTACAATGAGCAGTTCTTC.

This clonotype occurred a few times. V is TRBV2 and J is TRBJ2-3, with TRBD1 matching over 9 bases. The J call may be in error: the DNA end matches TRBJ2-7 better. Germline V CDR1 and CDR2: SNHLY, FYNNEI. The CDR3 is made up of 14 amino acids. This CDR3 is CASIATGGAYEQYF. The CDR3 bases are TGTGCCAGCATTGCGACAGGGGGGGCCTACGAGCAGTACTTC.

Turning to this clonotype: The conserved phenylalanine or tryptophan normally closing the CDR3 is absent here, so this likely arose from a read error. The DNA is left out, because the CDR3 cannot be placed on it with certainty; the CDR3 is given as TCRdb lists it. The V gene is TRBV7-2, the J gene TRBJ2-1; the table's D gene call, TRBD1, was not cross checked with the DNA. The CDR3 is 16 residues long, ends included. The V gene's germline CDR1 is SGHTA and CDR2 FQGNSA. CDR3 protein: CASSRDRGLETQYFGN.

The chain is built from TRBV12-5 and TRBJ2-5, with 9 bases that match TRBD2. This CDR3 spans 15 amino acids. The germline CDR1 and CDR2 sequences are LGHNT and FRNRAP. The V segment lost 3 bases and the J segment 0 bases; nucleotides outside the gene matches: 2. The CDR3 coding sequence is TGTGCTAGTGGTTTCGGACTAGCGTACCAAGAGACCCAGTACTTC. Its translation is CASGFGLAYQETQYF.

This clonotype was picked up one time. V gene TRBV7-9 combines with J gene TRBJ2-5; 7 positions match TRBD1. The J call is in doubt because the DNA end fits TRBJ2-7 better. The CDR3 sequence is 16 residues long. Germline CDR1 is SEHNR and CDR2 is FQNEAQ (reference sequence). The CDR3 DNA reads TGTGCCAGCAGCTTAGATTGGACAGGAGTGCCCTACGAGCAGTACTTC. Amino acid sequence: CASSLDWTGVPYEQYF.

This clonotype is termed medium-sized. This chain links TRBV12-3 or TRBV12-4 with TRBJ2-7; no clear D. Trimming removed 6 bases at V and 4 bases at J, with 19 bases between. The CDR3 loop spans 15 amino acids. CDR3 region: CASSKGQLHSYEQYF. The CDR3 coding sequence is TGTGCCAGCAGCAAAGGGCAGCTACACTCATACGAGCAGTACTTC.

This chain connects TRBV5-6 to TRBJ2-1; D is unresolved. The J call may be mistaken, given a closer DNA end match to TRBJ2-7. The CDR3 is made up of 14 amino acids. Germline CDR1 SGHDT, CDR2 YYEEEE. This CDR3 reads CASSSKLNLVGQYF. In nucleotides, the CDR3 is TGTGCCAGCAGCTCGAAGTTGAATCTTGTTGGGCAGTACTTC.

On this clonotype itself: Lacking the conserved final phenylalanine or tryptophan, this CDR3 likely reflects a read error. Because the CDR3's place on the DNA is in doubt, the DNA is left out and the CDR3 is given as listed by TCRdb. The J gene is TRBJ2-7, the V gene TRBV19; the table names TRBD1, a call not compared with the DNA. Germline CDR1 and CDR2: LNHDA and SQIVND (reference sequence). The CDR3 is made up of 15 amino acids, end residues included. CDR3 residues: CASSMGTVRGYTFGS.

Details on this clonotype: Here the CDR3 omits its conserved ending phenylalanine or tryptophan, so a read error is the likely source. The DNA is left out, because the CDR3 cannot be placed on it with certainty; the CDR3 is given as TCRdb lists it. The chain recombines TRBV5-5 with TRBJ2-6; TRBD1, the table's D call, lacks a check against the DNA. The CDR3 length equals 9 residues, ends included. CDR1 SGHKS and CDR2 YYEKEE come from the germline V gene (reference sequence). The CDR3 sequence: CASVSPRDR.

V and J are TRBV7-8 and TRBJ2-5, with D possibly called TRBD1 or TRBD2 (6 bases each). The CDR3 runs to 16 residues. CDR1 is SGHVS, CDR2 FQNEAQ, per germline. Trimming took off 2 bases at V and 0 bases at J, with 13 bases between the two ends. DNA for the CDR3: TGTGCCAGCAGCTTAAACGGGGGCCGTGACCAAGAGACCCAGTACTTC. Amino acids: CASSLNGGRDQETQYF.

This clonotype was detected a few times. This chain joins TRBV12-3 or TRBV12-4 and TRBJ2-5; no reliable D call. Deletions cut 7 bases from V and 4 bases from J, with 13 bases between. The CDR3 totals 13 residues. CDR3 nucleotides: TGTGCCAGCATGCGGTTCTTAGGAGAGACCCAGTACTTC. This translates into CASMRFLGETQYF.